A single sample is the source of the 23 T cell receptor beta chains below, sequenced in a study of cytomegalovirus exposure and HLA in healthy donors. This PCR relied on a set of 60 Vbeta primers and 13 Jbeta primers. Here immunoSEQ multiplex PCR was the method, and the copy in TCRdb shows in-frame clones only, minus some. The table records 200,000 to 250,000 clones, around 89% of them present only once. Sequenced input: PBMCs. All receptors come from a woman in her late teens or twenties in good health and CMV-seronegative.

This chain connects TRBV5-6 to TRBJ2-6; TRBD1 matches at 7 bases. The V segment lost 2 bases and the J segment 10 bases; nucleotides outside the gene matches: 9. The V gene's germline CDR1 is SGHDT and CDR2 YYEEEE. CDR3 length: 15 residues. The CDR3 bases are TGTGCCAGCAGCTTACACAGGGGATTGGAGAACGTCCTGACTTTC. Protein sequence: CASSLHRGLENVLTF.

The chain has TRBV29-1 and TRBJ2-7; TRBD1 matches at 7 bases. The germline V gene has CDR1 SQVTM and CDR2 ANQGSEA. The CDR3 has 11 residues. Losses at the gene ends were 4 bases for V and 6 bases for J; bases not matched to a gene: 3. The CDR3 sequence is CSVGDRVEQYF. The CDR3 nucleotides are TGCAGCGTTGGAGACAGGGTCGAGCAGTACTTC.

The chain is built from TRBV19 and TRBJ2-2; TRBD2 might be the D (6 bases). The CDR3 runs 14 residues. The germline CDR1 and CDR2 sequences are LNHDA and SQIVND (reference sequence). The V and J ends lost 6 bases and 3 bases respectively, with 11 bases between them. The CDR3 is CASRTWGDTGELFF. CDR3 sequence (DNA): TGTGCCAGTAGGACGTGGGGGGACACCGGGGAGCTGTTTTTT.

V gene TRBV10-1 combines with J gene TRBJ2-2; D not certain. Trimming pared 8 bases from V and 6 bases from J, leaving 7 bases between. CDR1 and CDR2 from the germline V gene are WNHNN and SYGVQD (reference sequence). The CDR3 covers 11 residues. The DNA for the CDR3 is TGCGCCAGCTCACATTCCGGGGAGCTGTTTTTT. This encodes CASSHSGELFF.

This clone was picked up one time. The V and J genes are TRBV4-2 and TRBJ2-7, with a tentative D call TRBD2 (6 bases). CDR1 LGHNA and CDR2 YNFKEQ come from the germline V gene. This CDR3 has 15 residues. V lost 1 base to trimming and J lost 1 base, with 11 bases between them. The CDR3, as DNA: TGTGCCAGCAGCCAAGCTCGACTAGTTTCCTACGAGCAGTACTTC. Translating it yields CASSQARLVSYEQYF.

This chain uses TRBV21-1 with TRBJ1-2; TRBD1, the D gene given by the table, was not confirmed from the DNA. TRBV21-1 is a known pseudogene. This CDR3 region has 13 residues. The CDR3, as DNA: TGTGCCAGCAGCAAAGCGGGGGCCTATGGCTACACCTTC. It translates to CASSKAGAYGYTF.

This sequence joins TRBV10-3 and TRBJ1-2; 7 positions match TRBD1. CDR3 length: 14 residues. V was clipped by 5 bases and J by 6 bases; unmatched bases: 9. Germline values: CDR1 ENHRY, CDR2 SYGVKD. CDR3 sequence reads: CAISPYGTDNGYTF. DNA of the CDR3: TGTGCCATCAGTCCCTATGGGACAGACAATGGCTACACCTTC.

The chain carries TRBV13 and TRBJ2-7; tentatively, D is TRBD1 (6 bases). The V end lost 1 base, the J end lost 5 bases, and 9 bases lay between the germline ends. The CDR3 runs to 13 residues. CDR1 PRHDT and CDR2 FYEKMQ come from the germline V gene (reference sequence). Here the CDR3 reads CASSLVAGDEQYF. CDR3 DNA: TGTGCCAGCAGCTTAGTGGCAGGGGACGAGCAGTACTTC.

This chain uses TRBV2 with TRBJ1-2; D not resolved. The length of the CDR3 is 13 residues. Trimming left V 11 bases short and J 0 bases short, with 13 bases between. Per the germline V gene, CDR1 is SNHLY and CDR2 is FYNNEI. CDR3: CAGSGFANYGYTF. As DNA, the CDR3 is TGTGCCGGATCAGGTTTCGCTAACTATGGCTACACCTTC.

CDR3 nucleotide sequence: TGTGCCAGCAGCCGAACAGGGGGCATTTACGAGCAGTACTTC. This gives the protein CASSRTGGIYEQYF. The chain carries TRBV6-5 and TRBJ2-7, with 9 bases that match TRBD1. This CDR3 has 14 residues. Looked up from germline, CDR1 is MNHEY and CDR2 is SVGAGI. Trimming at V came to 6 bases and at J to 4 bases, leaving 7 bases not matched to a gene.

The rearrangement uses TRBV2 and TRBJ1-5; perhaps TRBD1 as D (5 bases). Trimming removed 3 bases at V and 5 bases at J, with 8 bases between. Germline CDR1 and CDR2: SNHLY and FYNNEI. The CDR3 runs 13 residues. CDR3 amino acids: CASSEDIYQPQHF. CDR3 in DNA: TGTGCCAGCAGTGAGGACATTTATCAGCCCCAGCATTTT.

The chain couples TRBV7-9 to TRBJ1-3, with 12 bases that match TRBD1. Trimming removed 7 bases from V and 4 bases from J; junction bases left unmatched: 5. The germline V gene encodes CDR1 SEHNR and CDR2 FQNEAQ (reference sequence). The CDR3 runs 15 residues. The CDR3 loop is CASKPGTGGGNTIYF. DNA of the CDR3: TGTGCCAGCAAACCCGGGACAGGGGGCGGAAACACCATATATTTT.

The chain joins TRBV15 to TRBJ2-1; 12 nucleotides match TRBD2. The CDR3 contains 18 residues. The germline gives CDR1 LNHNV, CDR2 YYDKDF (reference sequence). V lost 4 bases to trimming and J lost 3 bases; unmatched junction nucleotides: 10. The CDR3 spells CATSTHPGLAGGYNEQFF. The CDR3 DNA is TGTGCCACCAGCACCCATCCGGGACTAGCGGGTGGCTACAATGAGCAGTTCTTC.

The chain combines TRBV10-1 with TRBJ1-2; TRBD1 might be the D (6 bases). The CDR3 is 13 residues long. V dropped 3 bases and J dropped 7 bases, with 12 bases sitting between them. Looked up from germline, CDR1 is WNHNN and CDR2 is SYGVQD (reference sequence). The CDR3 coding sequence is TGCGCCAGCAGTGACGGGACAATGGGTGGCTACACCTTC. Translated, it gives CASSDGTMGGYTF.

The chain employs TRBV10-2 and TRBJ1-1; no definite D call. The CDR3 loop spans 16 amino acids. Between the trimmed V and J ends, which lost 2 bases and 1 base, there was a span of 14 bases. CDR1 and CDR2 (germline): WSHSY, SAAADI. DNA for the CDR3: TGCGCCAGCAGTGAGCCCCTTTATACAGAGAACACTGAAGCTTTCTTT. Its translation: CASSEPLYTENTEAFF.

The gene calls are TRBV27 and TRBJ2-2; 10 bases match TRBD2. The germline V gene has CDR1 MNHEY and CDR2 SMNVEV (reference sequence). The CDR3 length is 16 residues. V trimming: 4 bases; J trimming: 3 bases; junction bases outside the gene matches: 5. For the CDR3, the DNA is TGTGCCAGCAGTTCCCCGACTAGCGGGTACACCGGGGAGCTGTTTTTT. It codes for CASSSPTSGYTGELFF.

The chain combines TRBV7-2 with TRBJ1-5, with 10 bases lining up with TRBD1. The V gene's germline CDR1 is SGHTA and CDR2 FQGNSA. V gave up 0 bases and J gave up 5 bases; unmatched junction bases: 4. There are 16 residues in the CDR3. CDR3 residues: CASSLARTGGHQPQHF. CDR3 in DNA: TGTGCCAGCAGCTTAGCGAGGACAGGGGGACATCAGCCCCAGCATTTT.

The chain employs TRBV30 and TRBJ2-3; 11 bases align to TRBD2. The junction had 5 bases not matched to a gene; V was cut back by 1 base and J by 5 bases. Germline V gives CDR1 GTSNPN, CDR2 SVGIG (reference sequence). The CDR3 is 15 amino acids. Here the CDR3 DNA reads TGTGCCTGGAGTGGCCCAGGACTAGCGGGAGATACGCAGTATTTT. Its translation is CAWSGPGLAGDTQYF.

As DNA, the CDR3 is TGTGCCAGCAGCTTGGTCAGGGGCGCCTCTGGGGCCAACGTCCTGACTTTC. It specifies CASSLVRGASGANVLTF. V usage is TRBV7-6 and J usage is TRBJ2-6, with D perhaps matching TRBD1 (6 bases). Trimming removed 3 bases at V and 0 bases at J, with 12 bases between. The germline gives CDR1 SGHVS, CDR2 FNYEAQ. This CDR3 is built from 17 residues. Looking up the rest from reference TRBV7-6 and TRBJ2-6 gives the full variable domain: GAGVSQSPRYKVTKRGQDVALRCDPISGHVSLYWYRQALGQGPEFLTYFNYEAQQDKSGLPNDRFSAERPEGSISTLTIQRTEQRDSAMYRCASSLVRGASGANVLTFGAGSRLTVL.

The chain couples TRBV6-5 to TRBJ2-1; 7 bases are a match to TRBD2. V was pared by 3 bases and J by 1 base, with 3 bases of the junction left unmatched. CDR1 and CDR2 (germline): MNHEY, SVGAGI. This CDR3 has 15 amino acids. In nucleotides, the CDR3 is TGTGCCAGCAGTTATGAGCGGGGATCCTACAATGAGCAGTTCTTC. This codes for CASSYERGSYNEQFF.

The chain links TRBV2 to TRBJ1-6; the match to TRBD1 covers 9 bases. Germline loops: CDR1 SNHLY, CDR2 FYNNEI. V was clipped by 4 bases and J by 9 bases; unmatched bases: 7. This CDR3 has 15 amino acids. The CDR3 bases are TGTGCCAGCAGTGGCCCCGGGACAGGGACTTCACCCCTCCACTTT. It encodes CASSGPGTGTSPLHF.

The genes are TRBV18 and TRBJ2-3; perhaps TRBD2 as D (5 bases). This CDR3 region has 13 residues. Trimming pared 6 bases from V and 2 bases from J, leaving 9 bases between. Germline CDR1 and CDR2: KGHSH and LQKENI. CDR3 nucleotide sequence: TGTGCCAGCTCTAGGACTGCCACAGATACGCAGTATTTT. It translates to CASSRTATDTQYF.

The chain has TRBV14 and TRBJ1-5; 7 nucleotides align to TRBD1. The J segment lost 3 bases and the V segment lost 6 bases, leaving 11 bases of the junction unmatched. Germline V CDR1 and CDR2: SGHDN, FVKESK. The CDR3 loop spans 16 amino acids. CDR3 sequence reads: CASRGGDRVYNQPQHF. CDR3 sequence (DNA): TGTGCCAGCAGGGGGGGAGACAGGGTCTACAATCAGCCCCAGCATTTT.